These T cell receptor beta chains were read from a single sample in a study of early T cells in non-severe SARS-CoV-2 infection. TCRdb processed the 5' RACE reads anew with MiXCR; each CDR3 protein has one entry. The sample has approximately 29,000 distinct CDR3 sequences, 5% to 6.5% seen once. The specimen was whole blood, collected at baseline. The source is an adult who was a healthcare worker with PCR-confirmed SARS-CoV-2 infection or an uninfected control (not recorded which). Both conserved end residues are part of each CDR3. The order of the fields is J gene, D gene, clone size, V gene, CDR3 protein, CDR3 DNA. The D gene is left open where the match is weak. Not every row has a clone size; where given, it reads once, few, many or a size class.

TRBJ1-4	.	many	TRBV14	CASSQDPQGANEKLFF	TGTGCCAGCAGCCAAGATCCGCAGGGTGCTAATGAAAAACTGTTTTTT
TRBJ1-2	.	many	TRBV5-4	CASSLEGVLYYGYTF	TGTGCCAGCAGCTTGGAGGGCGTATTGTATTATGGCTACACCTTC
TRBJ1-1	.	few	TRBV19	CASSIPGGYTEAFF	TGTGCCAGTAGTATACCCGGTGGGTACACTGAAGCTTTCTTT
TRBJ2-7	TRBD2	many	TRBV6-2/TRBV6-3	CASSYSYTGTSDTYEQYF	TGTGCCAGCAGTTACTCGTATACCGGGACTAGCGATACCTACGAGCAGTACTTC
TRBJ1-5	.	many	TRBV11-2	CASSLTANQPQHF	TGTGCCAGCAGCTTGACAGCGAATCAGCCCCAGCATTTT
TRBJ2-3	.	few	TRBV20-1	CSADPRGDTQYF	TGCAGTGCTGATCCCCGGGGAGATACGCAGTATTTT
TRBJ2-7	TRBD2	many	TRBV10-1	CASSGASGINEQYF	TGCGCCAGCAGTGGAGCTAGCGGGATCAACGAGCAGTACTTC
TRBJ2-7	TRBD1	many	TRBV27	CASSLSAGTGGLREQYF	TGTGCCAGCAGTTTAAGTGCTGGGACAGGGGGATTGAGGGAGCAGTACTTC
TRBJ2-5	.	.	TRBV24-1	CATSDRGTISGETQYF	TGTGCCACCAGTGACCGCGGGACAATTTCGGGGGAGACCCAGTACTTC
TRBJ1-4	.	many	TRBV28	CASSSPGDVEKLFF	TGTGCCAGCAGTTCTCCCGGAGACGTAGAAAAACTGTTTTTT
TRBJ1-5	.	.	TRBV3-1	CASSQAGRNYPQHF	TGTGCCAGCAGCCAAGCAGGGAGGAACTATCCCCAGCATTTT
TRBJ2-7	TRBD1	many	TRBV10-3	CAISESGQGDEQYF	TGTGCCATCAGTGAGTCGGGACAGGGGGACGAGCAGTACTTC
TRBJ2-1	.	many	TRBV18	CASSPKGDTEKFF	TGTGCCAGCTCACCAAAGGGAGATACCGAGAAGTTCTTC
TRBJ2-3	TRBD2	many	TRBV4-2	CASSQDTGLAGDTQYF	TGTGCCAGCAGCCAAGATACGGGACTAGCGGGAGATACGCAGTATTTT
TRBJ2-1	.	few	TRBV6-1	CASSTSPGRPTNEQFF	TGTGCCAGCAGTACTAGCCCAGGGAGACCGACCAATGAGCAGTTCTTC
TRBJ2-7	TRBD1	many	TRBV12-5	CASGFLQGYEQYF	TGTGCTAGTGGTTTCTTACAGGGGTACGAGCAGTACTTC
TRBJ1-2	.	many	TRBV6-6	CASSYSWAGEGYTF	TGTGCCAGCAGTTACTCCTGGGCAGGGGAAGGCTACACCTTC
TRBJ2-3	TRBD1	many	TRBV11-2	CASSLGGGHTDTQYF	TGTGCCAGCAGCTTAGGAGGGGGCCACACAGATACGCAGTATTTT
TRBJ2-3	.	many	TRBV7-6	CASSLGAVTDTQYF	TGTGCCAGCAGCTTGGGAGCGGTCACAGATACGCAGTATTTT
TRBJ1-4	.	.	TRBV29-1	CSVLETEKLFF	TGCAGCGTTTTAGAGACTGAAAAACTGTTTTTT
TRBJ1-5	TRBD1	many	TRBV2	CATRTGDPDGNQPQHF	TGTGCCACTAGGACAGGGGACCCTGACGGCAATCAGCCCCAGCATTTT
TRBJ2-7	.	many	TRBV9	CASSAGTLERQQYF	TGTGCCAGCAGCGCCGGGACCCTCGAGAGACAGCAGTACTTC
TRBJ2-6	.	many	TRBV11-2	CASGQGHYSGANVLTF	TGTGCCAGCGGCCAGGGCCATTACTCTGGGGCCAACGTCCTGACTTTC
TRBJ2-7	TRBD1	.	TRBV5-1	CASSLNPGQAYEQYF	TGCGCCAGCAGCTTGAACCCGGGACAGGCCTACGAGCAGTACTTC
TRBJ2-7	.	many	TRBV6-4	CASSDLRQNEQYF	TGTGCCAGCAGTGACTTGAGGCAGAATGAGCAGTACTTC
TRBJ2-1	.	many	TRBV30	CAWSGPRNLQFF	TGTGCCTGGAGTGGTCCTCGGAACTTGCAGTTCTTC
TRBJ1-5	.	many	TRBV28	CATAPGGSNQPQHF	TGTGCCACCGCCCCGGGGGGTAGCAATCAGCCCCAGCATTTT
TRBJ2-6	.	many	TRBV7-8	CASSVWVISGANVLTF	TGTGCCAGCAGCGTCTGGGTGATCTCTGGGGCCAACGTCCTGACTTTC
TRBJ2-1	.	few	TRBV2	CASSRSGPHMAGEQFF	TGTGCCAGCAGCCGATCCGGGCCTCACATGGCCGGTGAGCAGTTCTTC
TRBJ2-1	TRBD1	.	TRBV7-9	CASSPDRVAPEQFF	TGTGCCAGCAGTCCAGACAGGGTAGCTCCTGAGCAGTTCTTC
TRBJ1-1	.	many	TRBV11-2	CASSLAIYTEAFF	TGTGCCAGCAGCTTAGCGATTTACACTGAAGCTTTCTTT
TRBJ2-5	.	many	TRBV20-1	CSASSSGMGAVETQYF	TGCAGTGCTAGTTCCAGCGGGATGGGGGCAGTGGAGACCCAGTACTTC